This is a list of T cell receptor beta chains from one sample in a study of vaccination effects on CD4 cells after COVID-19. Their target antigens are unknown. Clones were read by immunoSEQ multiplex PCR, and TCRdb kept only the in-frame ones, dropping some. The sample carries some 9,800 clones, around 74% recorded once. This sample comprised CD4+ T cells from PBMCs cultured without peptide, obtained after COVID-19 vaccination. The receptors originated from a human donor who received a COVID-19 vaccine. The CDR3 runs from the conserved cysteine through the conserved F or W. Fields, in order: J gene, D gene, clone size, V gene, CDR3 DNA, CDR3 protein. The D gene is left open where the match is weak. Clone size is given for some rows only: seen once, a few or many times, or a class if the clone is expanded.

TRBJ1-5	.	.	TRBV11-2	TGTGCCAGCAGCTTAGGGTCAGGGCCCAATCAGCCCCAGCATTTT	CASSLGSGPNQPQHF
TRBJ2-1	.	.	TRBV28	TGTGCCAGCAGACAGGGAAGTTTAAGTGGCTACTACAATGAGCAGTTCTTC	CASRQGSLSGYYNEQFF
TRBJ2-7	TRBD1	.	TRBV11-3	TGTGCCAGCAGCACAACAACGACAGGGGCGGTGCAGTACTTC	CASSTTTTGAVQYF
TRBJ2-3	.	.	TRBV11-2	TGTGCCAGCACCCCTAGCACAGATACGCAGTATTTT	CASTPSTDTQYF
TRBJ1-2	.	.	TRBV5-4	TGTGCCAGCAGCCGGACGGGGCTCTATGGCTACACCTTC	CASSRTGLYGYTF
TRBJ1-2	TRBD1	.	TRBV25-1	TGTGCCAGCAGGAAAGGGGGCAGAGGAGGCTACACCTTC	CASRKGGRGGYTF
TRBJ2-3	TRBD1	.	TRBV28	TGTGCCAGCACCCCGTGGACAGGGAGCACAGATACGCAGTATTTT	CASTPWTGSTDTQYF
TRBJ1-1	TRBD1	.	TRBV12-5	TGTGCTAGTGGTTCGGGACAGCCTAACACTGAAGCTTTCTTT	CASGSGQPNTEAFF
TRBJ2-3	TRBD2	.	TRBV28	TGTGCCAGCAGTTCTAGCGGGAGGGGGAAAAGCACAGATACGCAGTATTTT	CASSSSGRGKSTDTQYF
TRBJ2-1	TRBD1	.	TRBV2	TGTGCCAGCAGTGGGGACAGGGAGCAGTTCTTC	CASSGDREQFF
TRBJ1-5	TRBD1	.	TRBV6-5	TGTGCCAGCAGTAAGACAGGGAATCAGCCCCAGCATTTT	CASSKTGNQPQHF
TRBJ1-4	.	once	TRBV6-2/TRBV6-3	TGTGCCAGCAGTGACGGGACGCGGGGAGAAAAACTGTTTTTT	CASSDGTRGEKLFF
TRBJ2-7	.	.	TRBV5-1	TGCGCCAGCACCCAGGACTGGGCCTCCTACGAGCAGTACTTC	CASTQDWASYEQYF
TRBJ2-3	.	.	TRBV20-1	TGCAGTCCCGCCCGGCCAGATACGCAGTATTTT	CSPARPDTQYF
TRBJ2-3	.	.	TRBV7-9	TGTGCCAGCAGCTCGGGACGGCGGGGATCTAGCACAGATACGCAGTATTTT	CASSSGRRGSSTDTQYF
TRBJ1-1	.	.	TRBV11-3	TGTGCCAGCAGCTTAACAGGGAACACTGAAGCTTTCTTT	CASSLTGNTEAFF
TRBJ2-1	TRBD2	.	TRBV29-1	TGCAAGTCCCGCGGGAGACCGAAGACCCCGATTAACAATGAGCAGTTCTTC	CKSRGRPKTPINNEQFF
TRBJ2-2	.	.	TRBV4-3	TGCGCCAGCAGCCAAGATGCCACGAACACCGGGGAGCTGTTTTTT	CASSQDATNTGELFF
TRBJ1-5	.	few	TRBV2	TGTGCCAGCACCCGACAGACTAGCAATCAGCCCCAGCATTTT	CASTRQTSNQPQHF
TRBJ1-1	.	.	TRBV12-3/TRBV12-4	TGTGCCAGCAGCTCGGGGGTCGGCACTGAAGCTTTCTTT	CASSSGVGTEAFF
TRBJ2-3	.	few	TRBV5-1	TGCGCCAGCAGCTTGGTTAGTGGCACAGATACGCAGTATTTT	CASSLVSGTDTQYF
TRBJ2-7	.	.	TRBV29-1	TGCAGCGTTGCGATCCAGGGTTCTTACGACGAGCAGTACTTC	CSVAIQGSYDEQYF
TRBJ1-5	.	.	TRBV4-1	TGCGCCAGCAGCCAAGATTTGCGTCAGCCCCAGCATTTT	CASSQDLRQPQHF
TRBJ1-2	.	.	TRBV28	TGTGCCTCCCGGGGGGGGCCCGACAGCTATGGCTACACCTTC	CASRGGPDSYGYTF
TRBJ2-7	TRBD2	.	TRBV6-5	TGTGCCAGCAGTTACGCTAGCGGGGAATACGAGCAGTACTTC	CASSYASGEYEQYF
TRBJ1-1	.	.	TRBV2	TGTGCCAGCAGACCGGGACACCCGAACACTGAAGCTTTCTTT	CASRPGHPNTEAFF
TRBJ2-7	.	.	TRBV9	TGTGCCAGCAGCCCCCGGTTGGCTATCGAGCAGTACTTC	CASSPRLAIEQYF
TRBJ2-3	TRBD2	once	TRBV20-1	TGCAGTGCTAGTTGGGCTAGCGGGAGGGGTAGCACAGATACGCAGTATTTT	CSASWASGRGSTDTQYF
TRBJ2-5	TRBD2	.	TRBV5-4	TGTGCCAGCAGCTTAGCGGGACCCCCGGAGACCCAGTACTTC	CASSLAGPPETQYF
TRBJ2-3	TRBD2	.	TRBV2	TGTGCCAGCAGTCGACTAGCGGGGGGCACAGATACGCAGTATTTT	CASSRLAGGTDTQYF
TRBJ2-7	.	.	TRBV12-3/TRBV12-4	TGTGCCAGCAGTTTAATCCCAGAAGTCGAGCAGTACTTC	CASSLIPEVEQYF
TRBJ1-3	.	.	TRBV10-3	TGTGCCATCAGTGAGACTTCCTACAGGGTCTCTGGAAACACCATATATTTT	CAISETSYRVSGNTIYF
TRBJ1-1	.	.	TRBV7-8	TGTGCCAGCAGCTTAGGGTATGTGGGAACCATGAACACTGAAGCTTTCTTT	CASSLGYVGTMNTEAFF
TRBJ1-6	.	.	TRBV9	TGTGCCAGCAGCGTAGACTTAGATTCACCCCTCCACTTT	CASSVDLDSPLHF
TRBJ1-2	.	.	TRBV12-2	TGTGCAAGTCGCTCCCATCGGACAGGGGTTTGCCCTAACTATGGCTACACCTTC	CASRSHRTGVCPNYGYTF
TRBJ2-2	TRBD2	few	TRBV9	TGTGCCAGCAGCGTACTCGGGACTAGCGGGAACACCGGGGAGCTGTTTTTT	CASSVLGTSGNTGELFF
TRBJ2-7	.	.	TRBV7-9	TGTGCCAGCAGCTTGGGTAGCGGATCCTACGAGCAGTACTTC	CASSLGSGSYEQYF
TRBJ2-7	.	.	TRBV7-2	TGTGCCAGCAGCTTAGCTGCGCCCTACGAGCAGTACTTC	CASSLAAPYEQYF
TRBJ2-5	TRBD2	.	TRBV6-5	TGTGCCTCGCTGGGGGGGGAAGAGACCCAGTACTTC	CASLGGEETQYF
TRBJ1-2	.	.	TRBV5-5	TGTGCCAGCAGCTTGGTGGCAGTTTCCTATGGCTACACCTTC	CASSLVAVSYGYTF
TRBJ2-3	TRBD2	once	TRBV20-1	TGCAGTGCTAGTGAAGCGGGAGTAGATACGCAGTATTTT	CSASEAGVDTQYF
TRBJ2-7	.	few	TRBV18	TGTGCCAGCTCACCAGGGGGACACTCTCTACGCCAGGAGCAGTACTTC	CASSPGGHSLRQEQYF
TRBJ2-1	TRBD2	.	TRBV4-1	TGCGCCAGCAGCCAAGCGGGACTAGCGGGAGGGAACAATGAGCAGTTCTTC	CASSQAGLAGGNNEQFF
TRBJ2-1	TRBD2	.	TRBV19	TGTGCCAGTAGTATAAGGTCTAGCGGGAGTAGTGAGCAGTTCTTC	CASSIRSSGSSEQFF
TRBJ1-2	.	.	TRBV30	TGTGCCTGGATCCGGACGCGGGAAGGCTACACCTTC	CAWIRTREGYTF
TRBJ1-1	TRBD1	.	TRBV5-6	TGTGCCAGCAGCTTGGAGGGGGCTTGGAACACTGAAGCTTTCTTT	CASSLEGAWNTEAFF
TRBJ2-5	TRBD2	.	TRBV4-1	TGCGCCAGCAGCCAAGAAGGACTGCGGGCGGGAGGAATAGAGACCCAGTACTTC	CASSQEGLRAGGIETQYF
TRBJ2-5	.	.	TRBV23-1	TGCGCCAGCAGTCAATTCAACGCCCGACAGGAACATCAAGAGACCCAGTACTTC	CASSQFNARQEHQETQYF
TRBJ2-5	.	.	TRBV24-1	TGTGCCACCAGCGGCGGGCCACCCCAAGAGACCCAGTACTTC	CATSGGPPQETQYF
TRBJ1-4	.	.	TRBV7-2	TGTGCCAGCAGCCCGATGGAGGCGGGAAAACTGTTTTTT	CASSPMEAGKLFF
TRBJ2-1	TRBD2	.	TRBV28	TGTGCCAGCACGGCGGGAGGTAGGAATGAGCAGTTCTTC	CASTAGGRNEQFF
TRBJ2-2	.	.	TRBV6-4	TGTGCCAGCAGCTCTCTGGCGACCGGGGAGCTGTTTTTT	CASSSLATGELFF
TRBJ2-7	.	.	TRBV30	TGTGCCTGGAGTTATACGGGGACCAGCGGGGAGCAGTACTTC	CAWSYTGTSGEQYF
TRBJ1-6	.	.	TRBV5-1	TGCGCCAGCAGCTTTACGGGACGGAATAATTCACCCCTCCACTTT	CASSFTGRNNSPLHF
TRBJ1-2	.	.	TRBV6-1	TGTGCCAGCAGTGAAGGATGGGCCCAGTTGACGATCCATGGCTACACCTTC	CASSEGWAQLTIHGYTF
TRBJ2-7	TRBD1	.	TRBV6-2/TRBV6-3	TGTGCCAGCAGCGGGACAGGTCCACCATACGAGCAGTACTTC	CASSGTGPPYEQYF
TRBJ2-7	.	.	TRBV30	TGTGCCTGGAGCGTAAGAGGGTCGGGAGAGCAGTACTTC	CAWSVRGSGEQYF
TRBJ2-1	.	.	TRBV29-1	TGCAGCGTTGACGGAGCTCGGTCTTACAATGAGCAGTTCTTC	CSVDGARSYNEQFF
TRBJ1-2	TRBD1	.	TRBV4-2	TGTGCCAGCAGCCAAGATCCCCAGGGGGCAAGCTATGGCTACACCTTC	CASSQDPQGASYGYTF
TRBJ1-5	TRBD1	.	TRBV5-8	TGTGCCAGCAGCTTGAGGGGGCACCAGCCCCAGCATTTT	CASSLRGHQPQHF